The 10 T cell receptor beta chains given below trace back to one sample, sequenced in a study of technical replicates of blood from four donors. The assay was immunoSEQ multiplex PCR, and TCRdb's table has in-frame clones only and misses some. The sample consists of more than 55,000 clones, roughly 92% of them appearing once. Sequencing was carried out using T cells isolated from PBMCs. Receptor source: a human donor in good health.

V and J are TRBV30 and TRBJ2-1, with 7 nucleotides matching TRBD2. J was trimmed by 10 bases and V by 2 bases; bases with no gene match: 11. Germline V gene sequence: CDR1 GTSNPN, CDR2 SVGIG (reference sequence). This CDR3 contains 14 residues. CDR3 nucleotides: TGTGCCTGGAGTATGGGAGGGCCACTAGAAGAGCAGTTCTTC. This codes for CAWSMGGPLEEQFF.

V and J are TRBV6-5 and TRBJ1-1, with D possibly TRBD1 on 6 matching bases. This CDR3 spans 15 amino acids. The V gene lost 6 bases and the J gene lost 1 base, with 15 bases spanning the gap. Germline assignment: CDR1 MNHEY and CDR2 SVGAGI. The CDR3 is CASRRRDIGNTEAFF. CDR3 nucleotide sequence: TGTGCCAGCAGGCGCCGGGACATCGGGAACACTGAAGCTTTCTTT.

The rearrangement uses TRBV7-2 and TRBJ1-2; D is possibly TRBD1 (5 bases). CDR1 SGHTA and CDR2 FQGNSA come from the germline V gene. V was shortened by 3 bases and J by 7 bases, with 9 bases between the two germline ends. The CDR3 sequence is 12 residues long. The DNA of the CDR3 is TGTGCCAGCAGCTTCGGGGGTGGTGGCTACACCTTC. Encoded protein: CASSFGGGGYTF. The variable domain in full, with the rest retrieved from reference TRBV7-2 and TRBJ1-2, is GAGVSQSPSNKVTEKGKDVELRCDPISGHTALYWYRQSLGQGLEFLIYFQGNSAPDKSGLPSDRFSAERTGGSVSTLTIQRTQQEDSAVYLCASSFGGGGYTFGSGTRLTVV.

The count of this clone is one. V gene TRBV5-1 combines with J gene TRBJ1-2, with TRBD1 identical over 11 bases. The CDR3 extends over 16 amino acids. Germline V gene data show CDR1 as SGHRS and CDR2 as YFSETQ. The junction had 7 bases not matched to a gene; V was cut back by 4 bases and J by 2 bases. CDR3 protein: CASSIRDRGANYGYTF. The DNA for the CDR3 is TGCGCCAGCAGCATCCGGGACAGGGGGGCGAACTATGGCTACACCTTC.

V usage is TRBV4-2 and J usage is TRBJ2-5, with D perhaps TRBD2 (6 bases). The germline gives CDR1 LGHNA, CDR2 YNFKEQ. The germline V and J ends were trimmed by 0 bases and 5 bases, with 19 bases remaining between them. The CDR3 is made up of 17 amino acids. This CDR3 reads CASSQDSRQGGEETQYF. Written as DNA, the CDR3 is TGTGCCAGCAGCCAAGATAGTAGGCAGGGAGGAGAGGAGACCCAGTACTTC.

The rearrangement links TRBV7-2 to TRBJ1-4; 10 bases line up with TRBD1. CDR3 length: 18 residues. The germline gives CDR1 SGHTA, CDR2 FQGNSA. Unmatched junction bases numbered 4, after V lost 0 bases and J lost 0 bases. This CDR3 reads CASSLAGTGVTTNEKLFF. As DNA, the CDR3 is TGTGCCAGCAGCTTAGCCGGGACAGGGGTTACAACTAATGAAAAACTGTTTTTT.

The CDR3 DNA is TGTGCCAGCAGCTTGCAGGGAACCTACGAGCAGTACTTC. Translated: CASSLQGTYEQYF. The V and J genes are TRBV11-2 and TRBJ2-7; D is possibly TRBD1 (5 bases). The CDR3 totals 13 residues. Germline values: CDR1 SGHAT, CDR2 FQNNGV. Trimming shortened V by 3 bases and J by 2 bases, and 8 bases separated the two germline ends.

This clone was observed once. The chain is built from TRBV28 and TRBJ2-7; D gene ambiguous. Germline CDR1 MDHEN, CDR2 SYDVKM. The germline V and J ends were trimmed by 6 bases and 0 bases, with 18 bases remaining between them. This CDR3 region has 16 residues. CDR3 in DNA: TGTGCCAGCAGCGAGAAGAGGCCCCAGTTCTCCTACGAGCAGTACTTC. As protein: CASSEKRPQFSYEQYF.

This rearrangement joins TRBV28 to TRBJ1-1; D perhaps matches TRBD1 (5 bases). The V end was cut by 4 bases, the J end by 2 bases, with 17 bases between. The V gene's germline CDR1 is MDHEN and CDR2 SYDVKM. The CDR3 sequence is 16 residues long. The CDR3 reads CASSYLSLQVNTEAFF. CDR3 in DNA: TGTGCCAGCAGTTACCTTTCATTACAGGTTAACACTGAAGCTTTCTTT.

CDR3 amino acids: CASSGGQNYEQYF. CDR3 DNA: TGTGCCAGCAGCGGGGGACAGAACTACGAGCAGTACTTC. This chain joins TRBV9 and TRBJ2-7; TRBD1 matches 7 bases. In germline, CDR1 is SGDLS, CDR2 YYNGEE. The CDR3 extends over 13 amino acids. The J segment lost 3 bases and the V segment lost 3 bases, leaving 3 bases of the junction unmatched.